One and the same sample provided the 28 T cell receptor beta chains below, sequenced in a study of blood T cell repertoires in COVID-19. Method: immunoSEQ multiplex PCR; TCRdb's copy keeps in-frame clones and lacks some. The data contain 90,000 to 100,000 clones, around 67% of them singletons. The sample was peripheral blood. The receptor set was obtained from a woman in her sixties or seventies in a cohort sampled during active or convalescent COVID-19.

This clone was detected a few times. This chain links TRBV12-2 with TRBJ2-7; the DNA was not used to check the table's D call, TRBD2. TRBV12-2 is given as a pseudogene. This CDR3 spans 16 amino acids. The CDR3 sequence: CASRFGQTRISYEQYF. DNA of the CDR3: TGTGCAAGTCGCTTTGGTCAGACTAGGATTTCCTACGAGCAGTACTTC.

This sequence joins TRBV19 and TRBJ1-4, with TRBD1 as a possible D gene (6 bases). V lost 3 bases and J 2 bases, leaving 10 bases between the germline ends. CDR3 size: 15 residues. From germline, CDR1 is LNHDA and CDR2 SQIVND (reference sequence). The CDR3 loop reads CASSITGLTNEKLFF. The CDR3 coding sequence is TGTGCCAGTAGTATCACAGGGCTTACTAATGAAAAACTGTTTTTT.

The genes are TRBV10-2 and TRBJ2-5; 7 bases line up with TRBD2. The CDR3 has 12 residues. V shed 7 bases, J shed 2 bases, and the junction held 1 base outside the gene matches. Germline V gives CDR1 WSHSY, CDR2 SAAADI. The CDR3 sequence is CASTSGQETQYF. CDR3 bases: TGCGCCAGCACTAGCGGACAAGAGACCCAGTACTTC.

CDR3 sequence: CASSSTGGWETQYF. For the CDR3, the DNA is TGTGCCAGCAGCTCCACAGGGGGCTGGGAGACCCAGTACTTC. The V gene is TRBV7-8, the J gene TRBJ2-5, with TRBD1 matching over 9 bases. Germline V gene sequence: CDR1 SGHVS, CDR2 FQNEAQ. The CDR3 length is 14 residues. The V and J ends lost 4 bases and 5 bases, in that order; junction bases with no gene match: 5.

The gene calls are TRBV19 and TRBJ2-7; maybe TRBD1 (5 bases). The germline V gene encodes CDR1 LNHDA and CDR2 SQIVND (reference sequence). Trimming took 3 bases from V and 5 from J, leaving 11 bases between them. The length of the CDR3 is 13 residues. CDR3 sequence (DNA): TGTGCCAGTAGTATTGAAGGCAGGGACGAGCAGTACTTC. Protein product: CASSIEGRDEQYF. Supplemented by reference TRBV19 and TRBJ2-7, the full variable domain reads DGGITQSPKYLFRKEGQNVTLSCEQNLNHDAMYWYRQDPGQGLRLIYYSQIVNDFQKGDIAEGYSVSREKKESFPLTVTSAQKNPTAFYLCASSIEGRDEQYFGPGTRLTVT.

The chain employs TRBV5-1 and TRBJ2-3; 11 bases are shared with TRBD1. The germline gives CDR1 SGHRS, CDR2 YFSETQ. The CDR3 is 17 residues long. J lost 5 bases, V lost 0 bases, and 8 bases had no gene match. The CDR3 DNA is TGCGCCAGCAGCTTGGCTCCGGGACAGGGGGTTGGAGATACGCAGTATTTT. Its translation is CASSLAPGQGVGDTQYF.

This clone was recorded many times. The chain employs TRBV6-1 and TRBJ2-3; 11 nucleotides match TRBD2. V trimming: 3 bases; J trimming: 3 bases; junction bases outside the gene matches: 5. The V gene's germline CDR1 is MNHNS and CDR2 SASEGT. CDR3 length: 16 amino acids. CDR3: CASSDLSGGATDTQYF. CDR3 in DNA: TGTGCCAGCAGTGACCTTAGCGGGGGGGCTACAGATACGCAGTATTTT.

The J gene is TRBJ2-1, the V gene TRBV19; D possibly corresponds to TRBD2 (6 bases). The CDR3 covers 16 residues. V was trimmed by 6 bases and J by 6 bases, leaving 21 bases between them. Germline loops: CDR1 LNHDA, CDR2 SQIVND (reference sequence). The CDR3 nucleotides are TGTGCCAGTAGCATGCGGGGCCATGAGGGACCCAATGAGCAGTTCTTC. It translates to CASSMRGHEGPNEQFF.

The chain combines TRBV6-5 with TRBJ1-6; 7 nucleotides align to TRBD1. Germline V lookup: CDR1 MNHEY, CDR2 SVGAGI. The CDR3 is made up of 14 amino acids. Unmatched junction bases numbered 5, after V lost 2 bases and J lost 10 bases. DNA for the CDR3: TGTGCCAGCAGTTACGGCAGGGGGAGGTCACCCCTCCACTTT. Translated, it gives CASSYGRGRSPLHF.

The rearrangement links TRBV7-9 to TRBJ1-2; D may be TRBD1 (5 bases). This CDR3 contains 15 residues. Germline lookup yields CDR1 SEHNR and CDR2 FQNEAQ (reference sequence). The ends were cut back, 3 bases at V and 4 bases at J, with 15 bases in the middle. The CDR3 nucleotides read TGTGCCAGCAGCTTCGGAGGGGACCTAGGCTATGGCTACACCTTC. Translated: CASSFGGDLGYGYTF. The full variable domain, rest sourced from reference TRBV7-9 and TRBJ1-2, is DTGVSQNPRHKITKRGQNVTFRCDPISEHNRLYWYRQTLGQGPEFLTYFQNEAQLEKSRLLSDRFSAERPKGSFSTLEIQRTEQGDSAMYLCASSFGGDLGYGYTFGSGTRLTVV.

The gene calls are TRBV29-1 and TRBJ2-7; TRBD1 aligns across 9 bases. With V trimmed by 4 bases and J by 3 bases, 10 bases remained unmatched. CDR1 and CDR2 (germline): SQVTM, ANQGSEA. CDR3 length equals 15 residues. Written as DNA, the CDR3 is TGCAGCGTTGCTCGGGGACAGGGCGGTCTCTACGAGCAGTACTTC. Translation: CSVARGQGGLYEQYF.

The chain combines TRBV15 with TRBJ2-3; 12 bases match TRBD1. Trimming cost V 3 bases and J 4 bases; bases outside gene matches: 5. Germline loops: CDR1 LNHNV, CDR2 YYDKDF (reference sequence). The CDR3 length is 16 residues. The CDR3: CATSREGTGGPDTQYF. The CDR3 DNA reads TGTGCCACCAGCAGGGAAGGGACAGGGGGCCCAGATACGCAGTATTTT.

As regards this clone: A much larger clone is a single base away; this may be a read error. The CDR3 sequence is CASRGSSYEQYF. The CDR3 nucleotides are TGTGCCAGCAGGGGGAGCTCCTACGAGCAGTACTTC. This sequence joins TRBV12-3 or TRBV12-4 and TRBJ2-7, with D tentatively TRBD2 (5 bases). V was cut by 6 bases and J by 0 bases, with 6 bases left in between. The CDR3 spans 12 residues.

The CDR3 region is CASSFGGGDTDTQYF. CDR3 DNA sequence: TGTGCCAGCAGCTTCGGCGGGGGGGACACAGATACGCAGTATTTT. The J gene is TRBJ2-3, the V gene TRBV7-6; 9 bases fit TRBD2. V shed 3 bases and J 2 bases; nucleotides not matched to a gene: 3. CDR3 length: 15 residues. In germline, CDR1 is SGHVS, CDR2 FNYEAQ.

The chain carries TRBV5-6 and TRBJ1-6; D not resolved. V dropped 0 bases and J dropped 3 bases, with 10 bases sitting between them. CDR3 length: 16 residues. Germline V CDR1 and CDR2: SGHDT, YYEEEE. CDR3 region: CASSLVDTRYNSPLHF. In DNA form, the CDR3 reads TGTGCCAGCAGCTTGGTAGACACCCGCTATAATTCACCCCTCCACTTT.

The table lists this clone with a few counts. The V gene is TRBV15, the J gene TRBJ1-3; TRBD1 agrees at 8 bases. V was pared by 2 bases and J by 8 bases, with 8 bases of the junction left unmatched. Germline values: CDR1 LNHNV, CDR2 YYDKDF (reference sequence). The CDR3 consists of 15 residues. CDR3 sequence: CATSRQDREGDTIYF. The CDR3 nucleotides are TGTGCCACCAGCAGACAGGACAGGGAGGGCGACACCATATATTTT. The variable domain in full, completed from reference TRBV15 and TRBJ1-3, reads DAMVIQNPRYQVTQFGKPVTLSCSQTLNHNVMYWYQQKSSQAPKLLFHYYDKDFNNEADTPDNFQSRRPNTSFCFLDIRSPGLGDTAMYLCATSRQDREGDTIYFGEGSWLTVV.

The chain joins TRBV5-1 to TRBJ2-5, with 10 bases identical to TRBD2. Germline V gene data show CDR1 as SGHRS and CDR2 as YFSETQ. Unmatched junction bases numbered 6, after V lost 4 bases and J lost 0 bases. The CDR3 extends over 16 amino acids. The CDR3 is CASSGPGTSDQETQYF. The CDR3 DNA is TGCGCCAGCAGCGGGCCCGGGACTAGCGACCAAGAGACCCAGTACTTC.

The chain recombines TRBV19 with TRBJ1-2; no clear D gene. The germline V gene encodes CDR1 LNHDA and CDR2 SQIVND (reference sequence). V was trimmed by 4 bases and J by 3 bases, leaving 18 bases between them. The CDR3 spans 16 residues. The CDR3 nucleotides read TGTGCCAGTAGTACAAGACGTAGGGAGGTTGACTATGGCTACACCTTC. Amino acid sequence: CASSTRRREVDYGYTF.

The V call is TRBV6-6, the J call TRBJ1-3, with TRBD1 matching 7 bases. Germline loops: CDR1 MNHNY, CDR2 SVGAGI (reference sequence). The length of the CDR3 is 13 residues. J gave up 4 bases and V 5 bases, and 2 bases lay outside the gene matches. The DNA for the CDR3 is TGTGCCAGCAGTACGGGACAGGGAAACACCATATATTTT. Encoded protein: CASSTGQGNTIYF.

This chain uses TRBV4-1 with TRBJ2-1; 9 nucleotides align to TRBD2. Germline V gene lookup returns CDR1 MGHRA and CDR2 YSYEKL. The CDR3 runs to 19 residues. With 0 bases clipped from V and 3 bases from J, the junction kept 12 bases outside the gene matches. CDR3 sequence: CASSQEGLAGVGNYNEQFF. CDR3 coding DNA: TGCGCCAGCAGCCAAGAAGGGTTAGCGGGGGTCGGGAACTACAATGAGCAGTTCTTC.

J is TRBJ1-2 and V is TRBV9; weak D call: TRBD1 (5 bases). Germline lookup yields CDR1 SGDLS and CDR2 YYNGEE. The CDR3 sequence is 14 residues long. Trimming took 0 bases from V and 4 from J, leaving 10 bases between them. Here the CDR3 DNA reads TGTGCCAGCAGCGTAGCCGGGGGGGGCTATGGCTACACCTTC. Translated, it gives CASSVAGGGYGYTF. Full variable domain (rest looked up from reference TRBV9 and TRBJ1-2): DSGVTQTPKHLITATGQRVTLRCSPRSGDLSVYWYQQSLDQGLQFLIQYYNGEERAKGNILERFSAQQFPDLHSELNLSSLELGDSALYFCASSVAGGGYGYTFGSGTRLTVV.

This CDR3 is CASSSHNRPGWETQYF. CDR3 coding DNA: TGTGCCAGCAGCTCCCACAACAGACCGGGATGGGAGACCCAGTACTTC. This chain connects TRBV7-2 to TRBJ2-5, with D tentatively TRBD2 (5 bases). The CDR3 is 16 amino acids. The V and J ends lost 4 bases and 5 bases respectively, with 20 bases between them. Germline loops: CDR1 SGHTA, CDR2 FQGNSA.

The CDR3 region is CATSRDRAGITGELFF. For the CDR3, the DNA is TGTGCCACCAGCAGAGATAGGGCAGGGATAACCGGGGAGCTGTTTTTT. This chain connects TRBV15 to TRBJ2-2, with D possibly being TRBD1 (5 bases). V was pared by 0 bases and J by 5 bases, with 13 bases between. Per the germline V gene, CDR1 is LNHNV and CDR2 is YYDKDF (reference sequence). The CDR3 contains 16 residues.

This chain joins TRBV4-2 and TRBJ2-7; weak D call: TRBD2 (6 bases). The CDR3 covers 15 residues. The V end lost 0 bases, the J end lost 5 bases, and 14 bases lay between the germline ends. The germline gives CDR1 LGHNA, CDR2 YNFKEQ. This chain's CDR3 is CASSQEAGSTDEQYF. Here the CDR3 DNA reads TGTGCCAGCAGCCAAGAGGCGGGGTCTACCGACGAGCAGTACTTC.

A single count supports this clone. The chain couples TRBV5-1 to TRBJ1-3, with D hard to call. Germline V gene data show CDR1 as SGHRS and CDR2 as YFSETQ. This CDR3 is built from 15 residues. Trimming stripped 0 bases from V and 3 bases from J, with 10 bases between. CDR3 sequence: CASSLGGHDGNTIYF. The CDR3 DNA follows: TGCGCCAGCAGCTTGGGAGGGCACGATGGAAACACCATATATTTT.

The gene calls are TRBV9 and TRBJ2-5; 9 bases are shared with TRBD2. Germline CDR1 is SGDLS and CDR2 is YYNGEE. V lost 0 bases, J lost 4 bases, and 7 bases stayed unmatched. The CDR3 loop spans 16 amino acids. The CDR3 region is CASSVAAGGDRETQYF. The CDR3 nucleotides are TGTGCCAGCAGCGTAGCAGCGGGGGGCGACCGAGAGACCCAGTACTTC.

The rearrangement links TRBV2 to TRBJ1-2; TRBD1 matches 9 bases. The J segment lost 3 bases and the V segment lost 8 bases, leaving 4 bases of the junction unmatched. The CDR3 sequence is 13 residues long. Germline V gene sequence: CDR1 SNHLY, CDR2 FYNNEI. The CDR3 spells CASVDRGDYGYTF. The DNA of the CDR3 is TGTGCCAGCGTAGACAGGGGGGACTATGGCTACACCTTC.

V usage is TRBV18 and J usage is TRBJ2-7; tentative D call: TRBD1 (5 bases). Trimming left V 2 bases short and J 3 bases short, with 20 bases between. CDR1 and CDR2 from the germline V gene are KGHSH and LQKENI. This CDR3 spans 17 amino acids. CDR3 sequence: CASSPRGQNPSIYEQYF. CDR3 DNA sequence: TGTGCCAGCTCACCAAGAGGACAAAACCCCTCGATCTACGAGCAGTACTTC.